What follows are 30 T cell receptor beta chains derived from one specimen sequenced in a study of T-cell memory formation after mild COVID-19. TCRdb reprocessed the 5' RACE reads via MiXCR and lists one record per CDR3 protein. The sample lists 300,000 to 400,000 distinct CDR3 sequences, approximately 15% occurring once. The sample taken for sequencing was PBMCs or a T cell subset sorted from them (not recorded which). All receptors derive from a man aged 18 to 29 who had mild COVID-19 (a few samples of this study predate the infection). Cell type and time point are not known.

This clonotype has only a few counts. J is TRBJ2-2 and V is TRBV18, with TRBD1 identical over 7 bases. CDR1 and CDR2 (germline): KGHSH, LQKENI. J was trimmed by 1 base and V by 2 bases; bases with no gene match: 4. There are 16 residues in the CDR3. The CDR3 DNA sequence: TGTGCCAGCTCACCAGACAGGGCACGGAACACCGGGGAGCTGTTTTTT. Protein product: CASSPDRARNTGELFF.

This clonotype was detected a few times. V usage is TRBV28 and J usage is TRBJ2-7, with 8 bases that match TRBD2. The CDR3 length is 14 residues. The ends lost 8 bases at V and 3 bases at J; junction bases unmatched: 9. CDR1 is MDHEN and CDR2 is SYDVKM in the germline V gene. The CDR3 DNA reads as TGTGCCAGCGGGGCACCCGGGGGGGTCTACGAGCAGTACGTC. Translating it yields CASGAPGGVYEQYV.

This clonotype has a handful of counts. The rearrangement uses TRBV27 and TRBJ2-7; possible D gene TRBD2, 7 bases. The V end lost 5 bases, the J end lost 6 bases, and 14 bases lay between the germline ends. Germline values: CDR1 MNHEY, CDR2 SMNVEV (reference sequence). The length of the CDR3 is 13 residues. For the CDR3, the DNA is TGTGCCAGCAGTCCCTCGGGGGGCCTCGAGCAGTACGTC. Translation gives CASSPSGGLEQYV.

This clonotype was seen many times. The CDR3 DNA sequence: TGCAGCGTTGTGGTGTGGGCCTACGAGCAGTACTTC. Encoded protein: CSVVVWAYEQYF. The gene calls are TRBV29-1 and TRBJ2-7; D call uncertain. The CDR3 loop spans 12 amino acids. Germline CDR1 SQVTM, CDR2 ANQGSEA. Trimming stripped 4 bases from V and 2 bases from J, with 9 bases between.

This clonotype was seen a few times. The chain employs TRBV6-5 and TRBJ2-7; no reliable D call. Germline V lookup: CDR1 MNHEY, CDR2 SVGAGI. V was clipped by 5 bases and J by 6 bases, with 14 bases between them. CDR3 length: 13 amino acids. DNA for the CDR3: TGTGCCAGCAGTCCGCGGATTGAAGCCGAGCAGTACGTC. Amino acids: CASSPRIEAEQYV.

The V call is TRBV6-2 or TRBV6-3, the J call TRBJ2-7; the match to TRBD2 covers 12 bases. Germline-derived CDR1 and CDR2 are MNHEY and SVGEGT. The CDR3 is made up of 15 amino acids. The trim removed 6 bases at V and 1 base at J, leaving 4 bases unmatched. The CDR3 loop reads CASRQLAGGSYEQYV. In DNA form, the CDR3 reads TGTGCCAGCAGGCAACTAGCGGGGGGATCCTACGAGCAGTACGTC.

This clonotype was picked up a small number of times. This chain uses TRBV4-1 with TRBJ2-1; D not certain. V was pared by 0 bases and J by 6 bases, with 9 bases between. The CDR3 covers 14 residues. Germline V CDR1 and CDR2: MGHRA, YSYEKL. Here the CDR3 reads CASSQEGALNEQFF. The CDR3 coding sequence is TGCGCCAGCAGCCAAGAGGGTGCCCTCAATGAGCAGTTCTTC.

Only a few counts were recorded for this clonotype. The J gene is TRBJ2-3, the V gene TRBV29-1; 8 bases line up with TRBD2. In germline, CDR1 is SQVTM, CDR2 ANQGSEA. There are 14 residues in the CDR3. V was clipped by 2 bases and J by 6 bases; unmatched bases: 7. CDR3 in DNA: TGCAGCGTTGAATGGCGGGGGGTTCGGGATACGCAGTATTTT. As protein: CSVEWRGVRDTQYF.

This clonotype was seen a handful of times. The chain carries TRBV25-1 and TRBJ2-7; the match to TRBD1 covers 7 bases. CDR1 is MGHDK, CDR2 SYGVNS, per germline. V lost 3 bases, J lost 0 bases, and 5 bases stayed unmatched. The CDR3 contains 15 residues. The CDR3 region has the DNA TGTGCCAGCAGTGATAAGGGGGCCCACTCCTACGAGCAGTACTTC. Its protein product is CASSDKGAHSYEQYF.

V gene TRBV20-1 combines with J gene TRBJ1-1; D is uncertain. Trimming removed 3 bases from V and 0 bases from J, with 5 bases in between. This CDR3 region has 12 residues. CDR1 is DFQATT and CDR2 is SNEGSKA in the germline V gene (reference sequence). CDR3 in DNA: TGCAGTGCTAGGCGGATGAACACTGAAGCTTTCTTT. Translated, it gives CSARRMNTEAFF.

The chain links TRBV7-2 to TRBJ1-1; D is unresolved. The ends were cut back, 9 bases at V and 6 bases at J, with 14 bases in the middle. This CDR3 is built from 12 residues. The germline gives CDR1 SGHTA, CDR2 FQGNSA. This CDR3 is CASTPQSPEAFF. CDR3 sequence (DNA): TGTGCCAGTACCCCTCAGAGCCCTGAAGCTTTCTTT. The whole variable domain, filled in from reference TRBV7-2 and TRBJ1-1, reads GAGVSQSPSNKVTEKGKDVELRCDPISGHTALYWYRQSLGQGLEFLIYFQGNSAPDKSGLPSDRFSAERTGGSVSTLTIQRTQQEDSAVYLCASTPQSPEAFFGQGTRLTVV.

The rearrangement joins TRBV19 to TRBJ1-5; D is unclear. The CDR3 runs to 15 residues. With 5 bases removed from V and 6 bases from J, the gap between germline ends came to 17 bases. Germline CDR1 LNHDA, CDR2 SQIVND (reference sequence). DNA of the CDR3: TGTGCCAGTAGTGACCGGGCCGGGATTAGTCAGCCCCAGCATTTT. Its translation is CASSDRAGISQPQHF.

This clonotype was detected a few times. The chain links TRBV7-8 to TRBJ2-5; maybe TRBD1 (5 bases). V dropped 2 bases and J dropped 6 bases, with 10 bases sitting between them. This CDR3 spans 13 amino acids. Per germline, CDR1 SGHVS and CDR2 FQNEAQ. The CDR3, as DNA: TGTGCCAGCAGCTTACAGGGAACGAAGACCCAGTACTTC. Protein product: CASSLQGTKTQYF.

This clonotype was found a few times. The V gene is TRBV6-1, the J gene TRBJ1-6, with TRBD1 as a possible D gene (5 bases). Per the germline V gene, CDR1 is MNHNS and CDR2 is SASEGT. The V and J ends lost 6 bases and 9 bases respectively, with 21 bases between them. The length of the CDR3 is 16 residues. CDR3 sequence reads: CASSDPGQVVGSPLHF. As DNA, the CDR3 is TGTGCCAGCAGCGATCCGGGGCAGGTGGTGGGTTCACCCCTCCACTTT.

This clonotype was picked up a small number of times. This rearrangement joins TRBV9 to TRBJ2-3; tentatively, D is TRBD1 (6 bases). Germline V CDR1 and CDR2: SGDLS, YYNGEE. The CDR3 consists of 14 residues. Trimming left V 3 bases short and J 4 bases short, with 12 bases between. The CDR3 region is CASSAYRASDTQYF. The CDR3 nucleotides are TGTGCCAGCAGCGCCTACAGGGCATCAGATACGCAGTATTTT. The whole variable domain, filled in from reference TRBV9 and TRBJ2-3, reads DSGVTQTPKHLITATGQRVTLRCSPRSGDLSVYWYQQSLDQGLQFLIQYYNGEERAKGNILERFSAQQFPDLHSELNLSSLELGDSALYFCASSAYRASDTQYFGPGTRLTVL.

V usage is TRBV20-1 and J usage is TRBJ1-6, with 9 bases that match TRBD1. Germline values: CDR1 DFQATT, CDR2 SNEGSKA (reference sequence). The junction had 8 bases not matched to a gene; V was cut back by 0 bases and J by 11 bases. The CDR3 runs 15 residues. The CDR3: CSARDRGTGRAPLHF. The DNA of the CDR3 is TGCAGTGCTAGAGATAGGGGGACAGGGAGAGCACCCCTCCACTTT.

This clonotype has a handful of counts. The chain is built from TRBV20-1 and TRBJ2-1, with 9 nucleotides matching TRBD2. This CDR3 is built from 15 residues. Germline CDR1 and CDR2: DFQATT and SNEGSKA (reference sequence). The J segment lost 2 bases and the V segment lost 5 bases, leaving 7 bases of the junction unmatched. As DNA, the CDR3 is TGCAGTGCTCGAAGCGGGGGGATAACCTACAATGAGCAGTTCTTC. It translates to CSARSGGITYNEQFF.

The rearrangement links TRBV4-1 to TRBJ1-2, with unresolved D. The V end lost 3 bases, the J end lost 8 bases, and 13 bases lay between the germline ends. Germline V gene data show CDR1 as MGHRA and CDR2 as YSYEKL. This CDR3 has 13 amino acids. CDR3 coding DNA: TGCGCCAGCAGCCAGTCTGGGCCTGGCGGCTACACCTTC. Residues: CASSQSGPGGYTF.

The V gene is TRBV4-3, the J gene TRBJ2-7; TRBD1 matches at 7 bases. Germline CDR1 reads LGHNA; CDR2 reads YSLEER. The CDR3 sequence is 15 residues long. V trimming: 4 bases; J trimming: 3 bases; junction bases outside the gene matches: 9. This CDR3 is CASSPGQSIVYEQYF. CDR3 sequence (DNA): TGCGCCAGCAGCCCGGGACAGTCGATCGTCTACGAGCAGTACTTC.

The sample holds a few counts of this clonotype. CDR3 sequence (DNA): TGCGCCAGCAGCCGGCACTCAGGGTCTCCTAACTATGGCTACACCTTC. This sequence encodes CASSRHSGSPNYGYTF. V is TRBV4-3 and J is TRBJ1-2; possible D gene TRBD1, 5 bases. The CDR3 covers 16 residues. The ends were cut back, 4 bases at V and 0 bases at J, with 15 bases in the middle. CDR1 and CDR2 (germline): LGHNA, YSLEER.

This clonotype was seen more than once but under ten times. The chain couples TRBV18 to TRBJ2-7; 8 bases are a match to TRBD1. V was clipped by 4 bases and J by 7 bases; unmatched bases: 9. From germline, CDR1 is KGHSH and CDR2 LQKENI. The CDR3 has 14 residues. In nucleotides, the CDR3 is TGTGCCAGCTCACGACAGGGGCAGGAGGGTGAGCAGTACTTC. Amino acids: CASSRQGQEGEQYF.

V usage is TRBV6-1 and J usage is TRBJ2-7; 8 bases agree with TRBD2. This CDR3 contains 13 residues. With V trimmed by 6 bases and J by 3 bases, 4 bases remained unmatched. Germline CDR1 is MNHNS and CDR2 is SASEGT. CDR3: CASRRGALYEQYV. The CDR3 nucleotides read TGTGCCAGCAGGCGGGGGGCCCTCTACGAGCAGTACGTC.

The V call is TRBV12-3 or TRBV12-4, the J call TRBJ1-3; D might be TRBD1 (5 bases). This CDR3 spans 14 amino acids. Trimming stripped 6 bases from V and 4 bases from J, with 13 bases between. Here the CDR3 DNA reads TGTGCCAGCAGAACGACAGTGACGGGAAACACCATATATTTT. Translating gives CASRTTVTGNTIYF.

This clonotype came up a few times. The chain is built from TRBV4-2 and TRBJ1-6; D gene uncertain. The V and J ends lost 1 base and 12 bases respectively, with 13 bases between them. Germline CDR1 LGHNA, CDR2 YNFKEQ. The CDR3 has 14 amino acids. CDR3 loop: CASSQGTQGIPLHF. CDR3 nucleotide sequence: TGTGCCAGCAGCCAAGGGACCCAAGGAATACCCCTCCACTTT.

V is TRBV18 and J is TRBJ2-7; no clear D gene. The CDR3 extends over 13 amino acids. V was pared by 2 bases and J by 3 bases, with 8 bases between. The germline gives CDR1 KGHSH, CDR2 LQKENI. DNA for the CDR3: TGTGCCAGCTCACCAACCTCATACTACGAGCAGTACGTC. This translates into CASSPTSYYEQYV.

The rearrangement uses TRBV12-3 or TRBV12-4 and TRBJ1-1, with unresolved D. The CDR3 contains 13 residues. V lost 8 bases, J lost 5 bases, and 15 bases lay in between. The CDR3 sequence: CASRYSAGTEAFF. Written as DNA, the CDR3 is TGTGCCAGCCGCTACTCCGCGGGGACTGAAGCTTTCTTT.

The rearrangement joins TRBV5-4 to TRBJ1-4; 8 bases fit TRBD1. Germline assignment: CDR1 SGHNT and CDR2 YYREEE (reference sequence). With V trimmed by 5 bases and J by 5 bases, 8 bases remained unmatched. This CDR3 spans 15 amino acids. The CDR3 loop reads CASRRAGQENEKLFF. CDR3 DNA: TGTGCCAGCAGGCGGGCGGGACAGGAGAATGAAAAACTGTTTTTT.

This clonotype was seen a few times. The V and J genes are TRBV20-1 and TRBJ1-3; D ambiguous. The V end was cut by 6 bases, the J end by 5 bases, with 14 bases between. CDR1 is DFQATT, CDR2 SNEGSKA, per germline (reference sequence). This CDR3 is 13 amino acids long. The CDR3 nucleotides read TGCAGTGCCAAGGGCGGAATGCGAAACACCATATATTTT. The encoded protein is CSAKGGMRNTIYF.

V gene TRBV7-2 combines with J gene TRBJ1-2; TRBD1 matches at 11 bases. CDR1 and CDR2 from the germline V gene are SGHTA and FQGNSA. J was trimmed by 1 base and V by 6 bases; bases with no gene match: 7. The CDR3 contains 16 residues. The CDR3 spells CASSLDRGRINYGYTF. CDR3 coding DNA: TGTGCCAGCAGTCTGGACAGGGGGCGGATTAACTATGGCTACACCTTC.

CDR3: CASSPWPNSYEQYF. The CDR3 DNA is TGCGCCAGCAGTCCTTGGCCAAACTCCTACGAGCAGTACTTC. The chain recombines TRBV10-2 with TRBJ2-7, with D unclear. The CDR3 consists of 14 residues. Deletions cut 5 bases from V and 0 bases from J, with 11 bases between. Germline assignment: CDR1 WSHSY and CDR2 SAAADI.